Listed here are 30 T cell receptor beta chains from one sample, sequenced in a study of post-analysis software for immune sequencing data. Study-level results: About 5 TRBV segments (TRBV5-6, TRBV5-1 and TRBV20-1 among them) occurred more frequently in patients than in controls.

These receptors' antigens are unknown. Prepared TCR beta cDNA libraries contained unique molecular identifiers. TCRdb processed the PCR reads anew with MiXCR; each CDR3 protein has one entry. Of roughly 600,000 distinct CDR3 sequences listed, around 47% are singletons. The material sequenced was blood. The source of these receptors is a girl aged 10 to 17 with multiple sclerosis.

The chain employs TRBV29-1 and TRBJ2-7, with D hard to call. Germline CDR1 reads SQVTM; CDR2 reads ANQGSEA. V lost 3 bases, J lost 0 bases, and 9 bases lay in between. The CDR3 extends over 13 amino acids. The DNA of the CDR3 is TGCAGCGTTGAGGTTGGCAGCTCCTACGAGCAGTACTTC. Its protein is CSVEVGSSYEQYF.

This chain uses TRBV11-2 with TRBJ2-1; unclear D gene. Germline V gene lookup returns CDR1 SGHAT and CDR2 FQNNGV. The CDR3 loop spans 14 amino acids. V was trimmed by 6 bases and J by 5 bases, leaving 14 bases between them. CDR3: CASSNEQQHNEQFF. CDR3 in DNA: TGTGCCAGCAGTAACGAACAGCAACACAATGAGCAGTTCTTC.

V is TRBV4-1 and J is TRBJ2-5, with D maybe TRBD2 (6 bases). The length of the CDR3 is 14 residues. Trimming left V 3 bases short and J 3 bases short, with 11 bases between. The germline V gene encodes CDR1 MGHRA and CDR2 YSYEKL. CDR3 in amino acids: CASSQEVAEETQYF. The CDR3 nucleotides read TGCGCCAGCAGCCAGGAGGTAGCGGAAGAGACCCAGTACTTC.

This clonotype has more than one count but fewer than ten. The rearrangement joins TRBV4-1 to TRBJ2-7; perhaps TRBD1 as D (6 bases). CDR1 and CDR2 (germline): MGHRA, YSYEKL. This CDR3 has 15 residues. Trimming took 0 bases from V and 4 from J, leaving 13 bases between them. As DNA, the CDR3 is TGCGCCAGCAGCCAAGATTCAGGGGAGAAGTACGAGCAGTACTTC. Its protein product is CASSQDSGEKYEQYF.

V and J are TRBV29-1 and TRBJ2-5, with 9 positions matching TRBD1. This CDR3 contains 16 residues. V lost 5 bases and J lost 11; bases outside the gene matches: 21. From germline, CDR1 is SQVTM and CDR2 ANQGSEA. As DNA, the CDR3 is TGCAGCGTTCGCCCCGTTTCCCGGACAGGGGAGGTTGAGCAGTACTTC. As protein: CSVRPVSRTGEVEQYF.

The sample holds one count of this clonotype. The chain uses TRBV12-3 or TRBV12-4 and TRBJ2-3, with TRBD2 as a possible D gene (6 bases). The CDR3 runs to 14 residues. Trimming took off 6 bases at V and 5 bases at J, with 15 bases between the two ends. The CDR3 protein is CASRPGLRGDTQYF. The CDR3 DNA reads TGTGCCAGCAGACCGGGACTGAGAGGAGATACGCAGTATTTT.

The V gene is TRBV12-3 or TRBV12-4, the J gene TRBJ1-1; the D is unclear. This CDR3 spans 13 amino acids. Trimming took 6 bases from V and 5 from J, leaving 13 bases between them. DNA for the CDR3: TGTGCCAGCAGCCGTCTCCGGGCGACTGAAGCTTTCTTT. This sequence encodes CASSRLRATEAFF.

The rearrangement joins TRBV11-1 to TRBJ2-1, with 16 nucleotides matching TRBD2. V shed 4 bases and J 2 bases; nucleotides not matched to a gene: 14. This CDR3 contains 21 residues. Germline V gives CDR1 SGHAT, CDR2 FQDESV (reference sequence). The CDR3 protein is CASSSMDTGTSGGAPYNEQFF. Written as DNA, the CDR3 is TGTGCCAGCAGCTCGATGGACACCGGGACTAGCGGGGGGGCCCCCTACAATGAGCAGTTCTTC. The variable domain in full, completed from reference TRBV11-1 and TRBJ2-1, reads EAEVAQSPRYKITEKSQAVAFWCDPISGHATLYWYRQILGQGPELLVQFQDESVVDDSQLPKDRFSAERLKGVDSTLKIQPAELGDSAMYLCASSSMDTGTSGGAPYNEQFFGPGTRLTVL.

This clonotype was found a few times. V usage is TRBV4-1 and J usage is TRBJ1-2; the D gene is possibly TRBD1 (6 bases). V lost 0 bases and J lost 4, with 9 bases in between. The CDR3 is made up of 14 amino acids. Per germline, CDR1 MGHRA and CDR2 YSYEKL. DNA of the CDR3: TGCGCCAGCAGCCAAGAAGGGGGGATCTATGGCTACACCTTC. Translated, it gives CASSQEGGIYGYTF.

V gene TRBV2 combines with J gene TRBJ1-2, with 11 positions matching TRBD1. The CDR3 contains 14 residues. The germline V gene has CDR1 SNHLY and CDR2 FYNNEI. The trim removed 3 bases at V and 8 bases at J, leaving 5 bases unmatched. CDR3 bases: TGTGCCAGCAGTGATCGGACAGGGGGCGACGGCTACACCTTC. The encoded protein is CASSDRTGGDGYTF.

V gene TRBV24-1 combines with J gene TRBJ2-4; no clear D gene. The end of the DNA fits TRBJ2-7 better, so the J call may be wrong. Per the germline V gene, CDR1 is KGHDR and CDR2 is SFDVKD. The CDR3 spans 15 residues. The DNA of the CDR3 is TGTGCCACCAATCCCGACAAATACCCTTCCTACGAGCAGTACTTC. Its translation: CATNPDKYPSYEQYF.

This clonotype was seen only a few times. The CDR3 region is CAISEAGSYNEQFF. Written as DNA, the CDR3 is TGTGCCATCAGTGAAGCGGGATCCTACAATGAGCAGTTCTTC. V is TRBV10-3 and J is TRBJ2-1, with TRBD2 matching 7 bases. CDR3 length equals 14 residues. The germline CDR1 and CDR2 sequences are ENHRY and SYGVKD. Trimming cost V 3 bases and J 1 base; bases outside gene matches: 0.

The rearrangement links TRBV20-1 to TRBJ2-7, with D perhaps matching TRBD1 or TRBD2 (5 bases each). Germline values: CDR1 DFQATT, CDR2 SNEGSKA (reference sequence). The CDR3 is 14 residues long. V was shortened by 6 bases and J by 3 bases, with 18 bases between the two germline ends. This CDR3 reads CSADRDGGLYEQYF. The CDR3 DNA reads TGCAGTGCAGATCGGGACGGTGGACTCTACGAGCAGTACTTC.

This clonotype was observed a handful of times. This rearrangement joins TRBV11-3 to TRBJ2-1; the match to TRBD1 covers 9 bases. Germline V gene lookup returns CDR1 SGHNT and CDR2 YENEEA. The CDR3 consists of 15 residues. V was clipped by 5 bases and J by 8 bases; unmatched bases: 10. The CDR3 protein is CASSLGTGLGDEQFF. Written as DNA, the CDR3 is TGTGCCAGCAGCCTCGGGACAGGGTTGGGAGATGAGCAGTTCTTC.

The rearrangement uses TRBV9 and TRBJ2-7; D gene uncertain. Trimming cost V 0 bases and J 6 bases, with 10 bases left between them. The length of the CDR3 is 13 residues. Germline values: CDR1 SGDLS, CDR2 YYNGEE. The CDR3 is CASSVVPTSEQYF. The CDR3 nucleotides read TGTGCCAGCAGCGTAGTTCCTACATCCGAGCAGTACTTC.

As concerns this clonotype: The junction departs from germline at one end; a sequencing error may be responsible. The chain combines TRBV4-1 with TRBJ2-3; either TRBD1 or TRBD2 may fit D (5 bases each). The CDR3 runs 15 residues. Germline CDR1 and CDR2: MGHRA and YSYEKL. CDR3 DNA: TGCGCCAGCAGCCTACTAGACGGAAACACAGGTACGCAGTATTTT. Amino acid sequence: CASSLLDGNTGTQYF.

This clonotype was counted between two and nine times. This sequence joins TRBV6-5 and TRBJ2-7, with 8 bases that match TRBD1. Trimming took 8 bases from V and 5 from J; bases not matched to a gene: 8. CDR3 length: 13 amino acids. The V gene's germline CDR1 is MNHEY and CDR2 SVGAGI. The CDR3 bases are TGTGCCAGCCGCGGACAGGGATCAAACGAGCAGTACTTC. This sequence encodes CASRGQGSNEQYF.

The chain is built from TRBV6-6 and TRBJ2-7; 8 nucleotides line up with TRBD1. This CDR3 is built from 15 residues. V dropped 2 bases and J dropped 2; count of bases not matched to a gene: 5. Germline CDR1 MNHNY, CDR2 SVGAGI (reference sequence). The CDR3, as DNA: TGTGCCAGCAGTTACCCCCGGGACAGGCCCTACGAGCAGTACTTC. Protein sequence: CASSYPRDRPYEQYF.

In this sample, this clonotype turned up once. The chain recombines TRBV4-2 with TRBJ1-2; no clear D gene. CDR1 and CDR2 from the germline V gene are LGHNA and YNFKEQ. The CDR3 runs to 15 residues. V was clipped by 1 base and J by 4 bases, with 13 bases between them. The CDR3 nucleotides read TGTGCCAGCAGCCAAGTAGGACTCTCTAGCTATGGCTACACCTTC. Translated: CASSQVGLSSYGYTF.

This clonotype was seen more than once but under ten times. The chain has TRBV7-8 and TRBJ2-1; possible D gene TRBD2, 5 bases. Per the germline V gene, CDR1 is SGHVS and CDR2 is FQNEAQ. The CDR3 totals 15 residues. V gave up 5 bases and J gave up 9 bases, with 20 bases separating them. CDR3 in DNA: TGTGCCAGCAGCATGGACGGGGATGTTTATAGTGAGCAGTTCTTC. It specifies CASSMDGDVYSEQFF.

The V call is TRBV6-1, the J call TRBJ2-1; D perhaps matches TRBD1 (6 bases). Trimming removed 4 bases from V and 2 bases from J, with 12 bases in between. There are 15 residues in the CDR3. Germline CDR1 reads MNHNS; CDR2 reads SASEGT. The CDR3 sequence is CASSVRGGPYNEQFF. In nucleotides, the CDR3 is TGTGCCAGCAGTGTCAGGGGCGGTCCCTACAATGAGCAGTTCTTC.

V gene TRBV7-2 combines with J gene TRBJ2-1, with a tentative D call TRBD2 (7 bases). The CDR3 consists of 14 residues. Germline CDR1 reads SGHTA; CDR2 reads FQGNSA. V lost 5 bases, J lost 5 bases, and 13 bases lay in between. Here the CDR3 DNA reads TGTGCCAGCAGCCAGCCCGGGGGGCACAATGAGCAGTTCTTC. Amino acid sequence: CASSQPGGHNEQFF.

This clonotype occurred a few times. The gene calls are TRBV6-4 and TRBJ1-6; 9 bases are shared with TRBD1. CDR1 is MRHNA and CDR2 is SNTAGT in the germline V gene. Germline trimming cut 2 bases from V and 9 bases from J; bases unmatched to any gene: 2. The CDR3 covers 14 residues. DNA of the CDR3: TGTGCCAGCAGTGACGGGACAGGGAGTTCACCCCTCCACTTT. The encoded protein is CASSDGTGSSPLHF.

The chain combines TRBV5-1 with TRBJ2-7, with a weak D call TRBD1 (5 bases). The germline V gene encodes CDR1 SGHRS and CDR2 YFSETQ. Trimming removed 4 bases from V and 2 bases from J, with 13 bases in between. This CDR3 has 14 amino acids. The CDR3 loop is CASSRGNSAYEQYF. The CDR3 DNA reads as TGCGCCAGCAGCAGGGGAAATTCCGCCTACGAGCAGTACTTC.

V is TRBV7-2 and J is TRBJ2-3; 14 bases agree with TRBD2. J gave up 6 bases and V 3 bases, and 5 bases lay outside the gene matches. This CDR3 has 16 residues. Germline-derived CDR1 and CDR2 are SGHTA and FQGNSA. This CDR3 reads CASSLAGTSGGDTQYF. The CDR3 DNA reads TGTGCCAGCAGCTTGGCCGGGACTAGCGGGGGTGATACGCAGTATTTT.

The chain combines TRBV4-1 with TRBJ1-1; possible D gene TRBD1, 6 bases. The germline V gene encodes CDR1 MGHRA and CDR2 YSYEKL. The CDR3 consists of 16 residues. V dropped 1 base and J dropped 3 bases, with 15 bases sitting between them. CDR3 residues: CASSQGHQGWDTEAFF. The CDR3, as DNA: TGCGCCAGCAGCCAAGGCCATCAGGGGTGGGACACTGAAGCTTTCTTT.

This chain connects TRBV5-1 to TRBJ2-1; 12 positions agree with TRBD2. Unmatched junction bases numbered 7, after V lost 4 bases and J lost 2 bases. Looked up from germline, CDR1 is SGHRS and CDR2 is YFSETQ. This CDR3 is 17 amino acids long. CDR3 protein: CASSDGLAGSPYNEQFF. The CDR3 DNA sequence: TGCGCCAGCAGCGATGGACTAGCGGGAAGCCCCTACAATGAGCAGTTCTTC.

This clonotype was counted a single time. V and J are TRBV5-1 and TRBJ2-7, with 8 bases matching TRBD2. Germline V CDR1 and CDR2: SGHRS, YFSETQ. The V gene end was trimmed by 2 bases and the J gene end by 3 bases; junction bases not matched to a gene: 7. The CDR3 extends over 15 amino acids. The CDR3 DNA reads as TGCGCCAGCAGCTTACGGGGGGGGACGTTCTACGAGCAGTACTTC. As protein: CASSLRGGTFYEQYF.

The genes are TRBV4-1 and TRBJ2-3; possibly TRBD2 for D (5 bases). Between the trimmed V and J ends, which lost 1 base and 7 bases, there was a span of 15 bases. Germline V lookup: CDR1 MGHRA, CDR2 YSYEKL. The CDR3 consists of 15 residues. CDR3 DNA: TGCGCCAGCAGCCAAGTGTTCGGGGTCGGGAATACGCAGTATTTT. It specifies CASSQVFGVGNTQYF.

The V gene is TRBV20-1, the J gene TRBJ2-1; the D gene is possibly TRBD1 (5 bases). This CDR3 is built from 13 residues. Germline-derived CDR1 and CDR2 are DFQATT and SNEGSKA (reference sequence). The ends were cut back, 6 bases at V and 4 bases at J, with 13 bases in the middle. This chain's CDR3 is CSAPPDSYNEQFF. The CDR3 coding sequence is TGCAGTGCCCCTCCTGACAGTTACAATGAGCAGTTCTTC.